These 32 T cell receptor beta chains share one sample of origin, sequenced in a study of breast tumors, draining lymph nodes, adjacent tissues (dated by TCRdb to 2016 to 2018). To prepare the library, multiplex PCR was applied. Sequencing relied on an Illumina HiSeq 2000. TCRdb passed the public sequencing reads through fastp at Q25 and MiXCR, retaining productive beta sequences. A single entry per CDR3 protein holds the most common genes and DNA from its merged rows. The table for this sample lists about 230,000 distinct CDR3 sequences; 32% of them were counted only once. 1.4% of the sample is in the top ten clones. The axillary draining lymph nodes of breast cancer patients were the source of the lymph node samples. The specimen was axillary lymph node tissue. All receptors derive from a female donor with breast cancer. Some clones in this sample may be carry-over from other donors' samples.

This clonotype has at least ten counts. The V gene is TRBV3-1, the J gene TRBJ2-7; weak D call: TRBD1 (7 bases). Between the trimmed V and J ends, which lost 0 bases and 5 bases, there was a span of 14 bases. This CDR3 contains 15 residues. Germline V lookup: CDR1 LGHDT, CDR2 YNNKEL (reference sequence). Here the CDR3 DNA reads TGTGCCAGCAGCCAAGAGGGCAGGGGGGTCCACGAGCAGTACTTC. It yields the protein CASSQEGRGVHEQYF.

V and J are TRBV3-1 and TRBJ2-2, with 7 bases matching TRBD1. V lost 3 bases to trimming and J lost 1 base; unmatched junction nucleotides: 2. The CDR3 length is 15 residues. The germline V gene encodes CDR1 LGHDT and CDR2 YNNKEL (reference sequence). CDR3 DNA sequence: TGTGCCAGCAGCCAGGGACAGTGGAACACCGGGGAGCTGTTTTTT. It specifies CASSQGQWNTGELFF.

This clonotype was detected only a few times. The chain recombines TRBV18 with TRBJ2-7, with 7 bases fitting TRBD1. CDR1 and CDR2 from the germline V gene are KGHSH and LQKENI. V was pared by 5 bases and J by 2 bases, with 6 bases of the junction left unmatched. The CDR3 spans 14 residues. The CDR3 DNA is TGTGCCAGCTCAGACCGGGACAGAGCCTACGAGCAGTACTTC. This gives the protein CASSDRDRAYEQYF. Drawing the rest from reference TRBV18 and TRBJ2-7, the complete variable domain is NAGVMQNPRHLVRRRGQEARLRCSPMKGHSHVYWYRQLPEEGLKFMVYLQKENIIDESGMPKERFSAEFPKEGPSILRIQQVVRGDSAAYFCASSDRDRAYEQYFGPGTRLTVT.

In the case of this clonotype: The junction departs from germline at one end; a sequencing error may be responsible. The chain combines TRBV9 with TRBJ2-5; 7 positions agree with TRBD2. The length of the CDR3 is 14 residues. In germline, CDR1 is SGDLS, CDR2 YYNGEE. As DNA, the CDR3 is TGTGACAGCAGCGGTAGCGGGCGCCAAGAGACCCAGTCCTTC. It encodes CDSSGSGRQETQSF.

This clonotype came up a few times. This sequence may be a read error, since a much larger clone differs from it by one base. The V call is TRBV20-1, the J call TRBJ1-5; no clear D. The CDR3 is made up of 14 amino acids. Germline loops: CDR1 DFQATT, CDR2 SNEGSKA (reference sequence). Written as DNA, the CDR3 is TGCAGTGCTAGAGATAGGACTGGCAATCCGCCCCAGCATTTT. Protein sequence: CSARDRTGNPPQHF.

This clonotype has at least ten counts. V usage is TRBV6-2 or TRBV6-3 and J usage is TRBJ1-5; no firm D call. Germline CDR1 reads MNHEY; CDR2 reads SVGEGT. This CDR3 is 12 amino acids long. The V gene lost 7 bases and the J gene lost 6 bases, with 10 bases spanning the gap. The CDR3 DNA follows: TGTGCCAGCAAAACTGGTGGTCAGCCCCAGCATTTT. Translated: CASKTGGQPQHF.

As to this clonotype: A junction end diverges from the germline sequence, so it may reflect a read error. This chain uses TRBV5-1 with TRBJ1-6; the D gene is possibly TRBD1 (5 bases). The CDR3 extends over 14 amino acids. CDR1 is SGHRS, CDR2 YFSETQ, per germline. The chain's CDR3 is CTSSSGTNNSPLHF. The CDR3 nucleotides are TGCACCAGCAGTTCCGGGACCAATAACTCCCCCCTCCACTTT.

This clonotype was counted ten times or more. V gene TRBV7-2 combines with J gene TRBJ2-7; 7 bases line up with TRBD2. Germline V gene data show CDR1 as SGHTA and CDR2 as FQGNSA. CDR3 size: 12 residues. The ends lost 6 bases at V and 5 bases at J; junction bases unmatched: 4. The CDR3 nucleotides are TGTGCCAGCAGGCTCGCGGGGGACGAGCAGTACTTC. Protein: CASRLAGDEQYF.

This clonotype has a count of ten or more. This chain uses TRBV11-2 with TRBJ2-3; D not resolved. The CDR3 is 14 amino acids. From germline, CDR1 is SGHAT and CDR2 FQNNGV. V was pared by 2 bases and J by 1 base, with 7 bases between. The CDR3 DNA follows: TGTGCCAGCAGCTTAAATATTGGCACAGATACGCAGTATTTT. Its translation is CASSLNIGTDTQYF.

This clonotype was seen many times. This chain links TRBV7-9 with TRBJ2-2, with 9 bases matching TRBD1. Germline-derived CDR1 and CDR2 are SEHNR and FQNEAQ (reference sequence). This CDR3 region has 15 residues. Trimming took 6 bases from V and 2 from J; bases not matched to a gene: 4. The CDR3 nucleotides read TGTGCCAGCAGGCCGGGACAGGGAAACACCGGGGAGCTGTTTTTT. Its protein is CASRPGQGNTGELFF.

Ten or more counts support this clonotype. The chain employs TRBV6-5 and TRBJ2-1; 11 bases map to TRBD2. Trimming took 4 bases from V and 5 from J; bases not matched to a gene: 4. The CDR3 is made up of 15 amino acids. CDR1 MNHEY and CDR2 SVGAGI come from the germline V gene. The CDR3 region is CASSSRLAGNNEQFF. CDR3 nucleotides: TGTGCCAGCAGTTCGCGACTAGCGGGAAACAATGAGCAGTTCTTC.

The V and J genes are TRBV6-2 or TRBV6-3 and TRBJ1-5; no firm D call. This CDR3 is 15 amino acids long. V lost 1 base to trimming and J lost 1 base, with 8 bases between them. Germline loops: CDR1 MNHEY, CDR2 SVGEGT. CDR3 amino acids: CASSYLTGSNQPQHF. Written as DNA, the CDR3 is TGTGCCAGCAGTTACTTGACGGGGAGCAATCAGCCCCAGCATTTT.

The chain uses TRBV28 and TRBJ1-1; D might be TRBD1 (6 bases). CDR1 and CDR2 (germline): MDHEN, SYDVKM. This CDR3 has 17 amino acids. Trimming pared 2 bases from V and 0 bases from J, leaving 16 bases between. CDR3 region: CASSLIGGGRVNTEAFF. The CDR3 DNA sequence: TGTGCCAGCAGTTTAATTGGCGGGGGGCGGGTGAACACTGAAGCTTTCTTT. Filled out from reference TRBV28 and TRBJ1-1, the complete variable domain reads DVKVTQSSRYLVKRTGEKVFLECVQDMDHENMFWYRQDPGLGLRLIYFSYDVKMKEKGDIPEGYSVSREKKERFSLILESASTNQTSMYLCASSLIGGGRVNTEAFFGQGTRLTVV.

This clonotype was recorded at least ten times. V gene TRBV12-3 or TRBV12-4 combines with J gene TRBJ2-5, with D possibly TRBD1 on 6 matching bases. Trimming removed 6 bases at V and 4 bases at J, with 18 bases between. This CDR3 is built from 15 residues. CDR3 nucleotide sequence: TGTGCCAGCAGCATAATATTACAGGGCGGAGAGACCCAGTACTTC. Translation gives CASSIILQGGETQYF.

This clonotype was observed a single time. This chain links TRBV20-1 with TRBJ1-5; D not resolved. V was trimmed by 3 bases and J by 4 bases, leaving 13 bases between them. Germline-derived CDR1 and CDR2 are DFQATT and SNEGSKA (reference sequence). The CDR3 is made up of 14 amino acids. The CDR3 DNA is TGCAGTGCTAGTCCGGGAGGGATTAATCAGCCCCAGCATTTT. Its protein product is CSASPGGINQPQHF.

This clonotype is labeled medium-sized. The chain links TRBV2 to TRBJ2-1; 10 nucleotides line up with TRBD2. This CDR3 comprises 14 residues. The V gene's germline CDR1 is SNHLY and CDR2 FYNNEI. The J segment lost 3 bases and the V segment lost 7 bases, leaving 3 bases of the junction unmatched. The DNA for the CDR3 is TGTGCCAGCACCCTAGCGGGGGTCTACAATGAGCAGTTCTTC. Protein product: CASTLAGVYNEQFF.

This clonotype was seen ten or more times. This could be a read error, since a much larger clone is one nucleotide away. The chain couples TRBV10-3 to TRBJ2-5, with 7 positions matching TRBD1. With 5 bases clipped from V and 1 base from J, the junction kept 7 bases outside the gene matches. The V gene's germline CDR1 is ENHRY and CDR2 SYGVKD. This CDR3 contains 15 residues. The CDR3 nucleotides read TGTGCCATCAGTTCTCCCGGGACAGCCCAAGAGACCCAGTACTTC. This encodes CAISSPGTAQETQYF.

The V and J genes are TRBV7-8 and TRBJ2-3; no reliable D call. Germline CDR1 SGHVS, CDR2 FQNEAQ. This CDR3 has 12 amino acids. V was cut by 10 bases and J by 0 bases, with 8 bases left in between. The chain's CDR3 is CATATSTDTQYF. The CDR3 nucleotides read TGTGCCACCGCGACTAGCACAGATACGCAGTATTTT.

Concerning this clonotype: The conserved closing phenylalanine or tryptophan is absent in this CDR3, likely reflecting a read error. This rearrangement joins TRBV5-1 to TRBJ1-6; TRBD1 agrees at 9 bases. V trimming: 0 bases; J trimming: 8 bases; junction bases outside the gene matches: 3. The CDR3 length is 15 residues. From germline, CDR1 is SGHRS and CDR2 YFSETQ. DNA of the CDR3: TGCGCCAGCAGCTTGGGGACAGGGGCATATTCACCCCTCCACCTT. Protein product: CASSLGTGAYSPLHL.

This clonotype has a count of ten or more. Mismatch with germline at one junction end may stem from a read error. The J gene is TRBJ1-2, the V gene TRBV20-1, with D uncertain. The CDR3 sequence is 12 residues long. CDR1 is DFQATT, CDR2 SNEGSKA, per germline (reference sequence). The chain's CDR3 is CSASGRNYGSTF. CDR3 sequence (DNA): TGCAGTGCTTCCGGACGGAACTATGGCTCCACCTTC.

The chain joins TRBV9 to TRBJ2-5, with 10 bases lining up with TRBD2. V trimming: 0 bases; J trimming: 5 bases; junction bases outside the gene matches: 7. The CDR3 covers 16 residues. CDR1 and CDR2 (germline): SGDLS, YYNGEE. CDR3 sequence (DNA): TGTGCCAGCAGCGTAGTGACTAGCGGGTCCGGGGAGACCCAGTACTTC. Its translation is CASSVVTSGSGETQYF. The full variable domain, completed using reference TRBV9 and TRBJ2-5, is DSGVTQTPKHLITATGQRVTLRCSPRSGDLSVYWYQQSLDQGLQFLIQYYNGEERAKGNILERFSAQQFPDLHSELNLSSLELGDSALYFCASSVVTSGSGETQYFGPGTRLLVL.

This clonotype was seen a handful of times. The chain employs TRBV5-4 and TRBJ1-1, with 8 bases that match TRBD1. The CDR3 runs to 12 residues. V lost 4 bases, J lost 10 bases, and 6 bases stayed unmatched. Germline CDR1 is SGHNT and CDR2 is YYREEE (reference sequence). DNA for the CDR3: TGTGCCAGCAGCACGCAGGGGGCGCGAGCTTTCTTT. This translates into CASSTQGARAFF.

This clonotype was counted between two and nine times. The chain carries TRBV20-1 and TRBJ1-1; D is ambiguous. Trimming took off 6 bases at V and 0 bases at J, with 11 bases between the two ends. The length of the CDR3 is 13 residues. Germline CDR1 DFQATT, CDR2 SNEGSKA (reference sequence). In DNA form, the CDR3 reads TGCAGTGCCTACCCACAAATGAACACTGAAGCTTTCTTT. Encoded protein: CSAYPQMNTEAFF.

There are many counts of this clonotype. CDR3 nucleotides: TGTGCCATCAGTCCCGGGACTCGTAACTCCGCGAAACTGTTTTTT. Translated: CAISPGTRNSAKLFF. The genes are TRBV10-3 and TRBJ1-4; tentative D call: TRBD1 (5 bases). Trimming removed 5 bases from V and 11 bases from J, with 21 bases in between. This CDR3 contains 15 residues. CDR1 ENHRY and CDR2 SYGVKD come from the germline V gene.

This clonotype was counted ten times or more. The chain couples TRBV5-6 to TRBJ2-1; possibly TRBD1 for D (5 bases). The germline V gene has CDR1 SGHDT and CDR2 YYEEEE. V was clipped by 2 bases and J by 10 bases, with 16 bases between them. The CDR3 totals 14 residues. Here the CDR3 DNA reads TGTGCCAGCAGCTTAGGAGTTTCAGCAGGGGAGCAGTTCTTC. Encoded protein: CASSLGVSAGEQFF. The full variable domain, in which reference TRBV5-6 and TRBJ2-1 provide the parts outside the CDR3, is DAGVTQSPTHLIKTRGQQVTLRCSPKSGHDTVSWYQQALGQGPQFIFQYYEEEERQRGNFPDRFSGHQFPNYSSELNVNALLLGDSALYLCASSLGVSAGEQFFGPGTRLTVL.

In its sample, this clonotype was seen many times. The chain combines TRBV7-6 with TRBJ1-6, with D maybe TRBD1 (6 bases). The V gene lost 2 bases and the J gene lost 5 bases, with 10 bases spanning the gap. The CDR3 totals 15 residues. Germline V gene sequence: CDR1 SGHVS, CDR2 FNYEAQ. The chain's CDR3 is CASSLRGEDNSPLHF. The DNA for the CDR3 is TGTGCCAGCAGCTTAAGGGGGGAGGATAATTCACCCCTCCACTTT.

This clonotype appeared many times. The chain uses TRBV5-8 and TRBJ1-4; D not certain. Germline V lookup: CDR1 SGHTS, CDR2 YDEGEE. V dropped 0 bases and J dropped 3 bases, with 12 bases sitting between them. The CDR3 consists of 16 residues. The CDR3 is CASSLDLVQANEKLFF. The CDR3 DNA is TGTGCCAGCAGCTTGGACCTGGTACAAGCTAATGAAAAACTGTTTTTT.

The V call is TRBV9, the J call TRBJ1-2, with 8 positions matching TRBD1. J lost 4 bases, V lost 4 bases, and 6 bases had no gene match. The CDR3 spans 14 residues. The germline gives CDR1 SGDLS, CDR2 YYNGEE. The CDR3 reads CASSNTGTGYGYTF. The CDR3 nucleotides read TGTGCCAGCAGCAATACCGGGACAGGCTATGGCTACACCTTC.

The chain couples TRBV11-1 to TRBJ1-6; D unclear. Germline V gives CDR1 SGHAT, CDR2 FQDESV (reference sequence). The CDR3 is 16 amino acids. V lost 2 bases, J lost 9 bases, and 17 bases lay in between. CDR3 DNA: TGTGCCAGCAGCTTATCGATGGCAGCCATTACTTCACCCCTCCACTTT. Translating it yields CASSLSMAAITSPLHF.

CDR3 sequence: CASIGLTDTQYF. The CDR3, as DNA: TGTGCCAGTATTGGGCTCACAGATACGCAGTATTTT. The V gene is TRBV19, the J gene TRBJ2-3, with unresolved D. The V end lost 7 bases, the J end lost 2 bases, and 7 bases lay between the germline ends. Germline CDR1 is LNHDA and CDR2 is SQIVND (reference sequence). CDR3 length: 12 amino acids. Full variable domain (missing parts from reference TRBV19 and TRBJ2-3): DGGITQSPKYLFRKEGQNVTLSCEQNLNHDAMYWYRQDPGQGLRLIYYSQIVNDFQKGDIAEGYSVSREKKESFPLTVTSAQKNPTAFYLCASIGLTDTQYFGPGTRLTVL.

Ten or more counts support this clonotype. The gene calls are TRBV2 and TRBJ2-7; possibly TRBD1 or TRBD2 for D (6 bases each). The V end was cut by 4 bases, the J end by 7 bases, with 17 bases between. Germline assignment: CDR1 SNHLY and CDR2 FYNNEI. The CDR3 runs to 14 residues. The CDR3, as DNA: TGTGCCAGCAGTGTGTGGCTAGAAGGGGGGGAGCAGTACTTC. This gives the protein CASSVWLEGGEQYF.

In this sample, this clonotype turned up many times. This sequence joins TRBV6-5 and TRBJ2-3; maybe TRBD1 (5 bases). V was cut by 2 bases and J by 1 base, with 10 bases left in between. CDR3 size: 15 residues. Per germline, CDR1 MNHEY and CDR2 SVGAGI. Written as DNA, the CDR3 is TGTGCCAGCAGTTACAGAGCGACAGGCACAGATACGCAGTATTTT. It yields the protein CASSYRATGTDTQYF.